This passage covers 30 T cell receptor beta chains from one sample sequenced in a study of T cells in Graves' hyperthyroidism and ophthalmopathy. Regions amplified from RNA transcripts were the TCR beta CDR3 regions. The HTBI set primed first-round TCR CDR3 RT-PCR. TCRdb passed the multiplex PCR reads through MiXCR, listing each CDR3 protein once. The sample records about 350,000 distinct CDR3 sequences, nearly 15% being singletons. What was sequenced was blood. The receptors stem from a woman aged 55-70 years with Graves' ophthalmopathy.

The V call is TRBV19, the J call TRBJ2-5; 9 bases agree with TRBD1. This CDR3 is built from 15 residues. The V and J ends lost 4 bases and 5 bases, in that order; junction bases with no gene match: 8. CDR1 and CDR2 from the germline V gene are LNHDA and SQIVND (reference sequence). The CDR3 sequence is CASSTMGQGGETQYF. The CDR3 DNA reads TGTGCCAGTAGTACCATGGGACAGGGAGGGGAGACCCAGTACTTC.

This clonotype showed up just a few times. The rearrangement uses TRBV7-6 and TRBJ2-7; either TRBD1 or TRBD2 may fit D (5 bases each). Germline V gives CDR1 SGHVS, CDR2 FNYEAQ. The germline V and J ends were trimmed by 6 bases and 2 bases, with 14 bases remaining between them. This CDR3 region has 14 residues. The CDR3 loop reads CASSSGTVPYEQYF. The CDR3, as DNA: TGTGCCAGCAGTTCCGGGACGGTTCCCTACGAGCAGTACTTC. Full variable domain (rest looked up from reference TRBV7-6 and TRBJ2-7): GAGVSQSPRYKVTKRGQDVALRCDPISGHVSLYWYRQALGQGPEFLTYFNYEAQQDKSGLPNDRFSAERPEGSISTLTIQRTEQRDSAMYRCASSSGTVPYEQYFGPGTRLTVT.

This clonotype was picked up many times. V is TRBV3-1 and J is TRBJ1-6, with a weak D call TRBD1 (5 bases). There are 14 residues in the CDR3. CDR1 LGHDT and CDR2 YNNKEL come from the germline V gene (reference sequence). V was pared by 6 bases and J by 6 bases, with 12 bases between. CDR3 sequence: CASSRRGGNSPLHF. The CDR3 nucleotides read TGTGCCAGCAGTCGACGGGGGGGTAATTCACCCCTCCACTTT.

There are a few counts of this clonotype. V usage is TRBV7-9 and J usage is TRBJ1-2, with 7 bases aligning to TRBD1. The length of the CDR3 is 16 residues. With 4 bases clipped from V and 1 base from J, the junction kept 9 bases outside the gene matches. Germline V gene sequence: CDR1 SEHNR, CDR2 FQNEAQ (reference sequence). CDR3 DNA: TGTGCCAGCAGCTGGGACGGGGGACAGCTTAACTATGGCTACACCTTC. This codes for CASSWDGGQLNYGYTF.

This clonotype appeared a few times. Germline and junction disagree at one end, which may indicate a read error. This chain links TRBV27 with TRBJ1-1; 7 positions match TRBD1. CDR1 and CDR2 from the germline V gene are MNHEY and SMNVEV (reference sequence). There are 17 residues in the CDR3. DNA for the CDR3: TGTGCCGGCAGTTCCTTCATGACAGGGTGGGGGACCACTGAAGCTTTCTTT. Translating gives CAGSSFMTGWGTTEAFF.

This clonotype was detected a few times. The chain employs TRBV5-1 and TRBJ2-2, with 8 bases identical to TRBD2. Trimming at V came to 4 bases and at J to 7 bases, leaving 15 bases not matched to a gene. The CDR3 totals 17 residues. Germline V lookup: CDR1 SGHRS, CDR2 YFSETQ. As DNA, the CDR3 is TGCGCCAGCAGCAGAGGCCGGGTAGCGGGAACGCACGGGGAGCTGTTTTTT. Its translation: CASSRGRVAGTHGELFF. Using reference TRBV5-1 and TRBJ2-2 for the parts outside the CDR3, the full variable domain is KAGVTQTPRYLIKTRGQQVTLSCSPISGHRSVSWYQQTPGQGLQFLFEYFSETQRNKGNFPGRFSGRQFSNSRSEMNVSTLELGDSALYLCASSRGRVAGTHGELFFGEGSRLTVL.

Concerning this clonotype itself: One end of the junction is discordant with germline, which a read error may explain. V is TRBV5-1 and J is TRBJ2-3, with 7 bases fitting TRBD1. Germline CDR1 SGHRS, CDR2 YFSETQ. The CDR3 extends over 16 amino acids. CDR3 amino acids: CASSPATGVSTDAQYF. The DNA of the CDR3 is TGCGCCAGCAGCCCGGCTACAGGGGTCTCCACAGATGCGCAGTATTTT.

Turning to this clonotype: It is likely a read error, because the conserved phenylalanine at the end of the CDR3 is missing. This chain links TRBV27 with TRBJ2-7; TRBD2 matches 7 bases. V lost 3 bases to trimming and J lost 1 base; unmatched junction nucleotides: 0. CDR1 MNHEY and CDR2 SMNVEV come from the germline V gene (reference sequence). This CDR3 has 13 residues. The DNA of the CDR3 is TGTGCCAGCAGTTTCGGGAGGTCCTACGAGCAGTACCTC. Translation: CASSFGRSYEQYL.

This clonotype was counted many times. This chain connects TRBV29-1 to TRBJ2-3, with no clear D. CDR1 SQVTM and CDR2 ANQGSEA come from the germline V gene. V was shortened by 0 bases and J by 4 bases, with 11 bases between the two germline ends. This CDR3 comprises 14 residues. Here the CDR3 DNA reads TGCAGCGTTGAAGACCGGACCATGGCAGATACGCAGTATTTT. It codes for CSVEDRTMADTQYF.

As for this clonotype: A much bigger clone sits one base away, suggesting this may be a read error. The chain couples TRBV30 to TRBJ2-7, with D perhaps matching TRBD2 (7 bases). Germline loops: CDR1 GTSNPN, CDR2 SVGIG (reference sequence). The V gene lost 3 bases and the J gene lost 7 bases, with 13 bases spanning the gap. The CDR3 has 12 amino acids. Written as DNA, the CDR3 is TGTGCCTGGAGGGGGGGGCCGCGGGAGCAGTACTTC. Protein sequence: CAWRGGPREQYF.

The gene calls are TRBV19 and TRBJ2-7, with 10 bases fitting TRBD1. The germline CDR1 and CDR2 sequences are LNHDA and SQIVND (reference sequence). The CDR3 contains 15 residues. The V and J ends lost 1 base and 2 bases, in that order; junction bases with no gene match: 2. CDR3 sequence: CASSIVGTGAYEQYF. The CDR3 DNA sequence: TGTGCCAGTAGTATAGTGGGGACAGGGGCCTACGAGCAGTACTTC.

As regards this clonotype: Its ends do not fully match the called genes, so a read error is possible. J is TRBJ2-3 and V is TRBV7-7; D is unresolved. The CDR3 is made up of 13 amino acids. Germline-derived CDR1 and CDR2 are SSHAT and FNYEAQ (reference sequence). The chain's CDR3 is CASSLVSGDTQYF. CDR3 coding DNA: TGTGCTAGCAGCTTAGTGTCCGGAGATACGCAGTATTTT.

This clonotype appeared many times. The chain uses TRBV28 and TRBJ2-3, with D possibly TRBD2 on 6 matching bases. The CDR3 sequence is 13 residues long. Germline CDR1 reads MDHEN; CDR2 reads SYDVKM. Trimming cost V 4 bases and J 5 bases, with 10 bases left between them. The DNA for the CDR3 is TGTGCCAGCAGTTGGCGGGAAGTAGATACGCAGTATTTT. Translation: CASSWREVDTQYF. Based on the CDR3 plus reference TRBV28 and TRBJ2-3, the full variable domain is DVKVTQSSRYLVKRTGEKVFLECVQDMDHENMFWYRQDPGLGLRLIYFSYDVKMKEKGDIPEGYSVSREKKERFSLILESASTNQTSMYLCASSWREVDTQYFGPGTRLTVL.

Ten or more counts support this clonotype. J is TRBJ2-7 and V is TRBV6-1, with no clear D. Between the trimmed V and J ends, which lost 5 bases and 4 bases, there was a span of 21 bases. The CDR3 spans 16 residues. Per the germline V gene, CDR1 is MNHNS and CDR2 is SASEGT. CDR3 DNA: TGTGCCAGCAGTCTACCAAGAGAAGCAATGGGATACGAGCAGTACTTC. This gives the protein CASSLPREAMGYEQYF.

This clonotype has ten or more counts. V and J are TRBV11-2 and TRBJ1-1; 8 bases are shared with TRBD1. This CDR3 spans 14 amino acids. The ends lost 3 bases at V and 4 bases at J; junction bases unmatched: 4. Germline CDR1 SGHAT, CDR2 FQNNGV. The CDR3 is CASSFAGGGTEAFF. The CDR3 coding sequence is TGTGCCAGCAGCTTCGCAGGGGGCGGCACTGAAGCTTTCTTT.

This clonotype was seen at least ten times. This chain's CDR3 is CASSTLTSGVSTDTQYF. The CDR3 DNA reads as TGTGCCAGCAGCACCCTGACTAGCGGGGTTAGCACAGATACGCAGTATTTT. V and J are TRBV3-1 and TRBJ2-3, with TRBD2 matching over 11 bases. Per the germline V gene, CDR1 is LGHDT and CDR2 is YNNKEL (reference sequence). V was clipped by 5 bases and J by 0 bases; unmatched bases: 7. The CDR3 is 17 residues long.

As regards this clonotype: This sequence may be a read error, since a much larger clone differs from it by one base. The chain carries TRBV6-1 and TRBJ2-7; 7 bases fit TRBD2. Germline assignment: CDR1 MNHNS and CDR2 SASEGT. The CDR3 contains 12 residues. With 6 bases clipped from V and 5 bases from J, the junction kept 4 bases outside the gene matches. CDR3 sequence: CASRAGVHEQYF. Written as DNA, the CDR3 is TGTGCCAGCAGGGCGGGAGTCCACGAGCAGTACTTC.

The genes are TRBV5-1 and TRBJ1-1; TRBD1 matches at 8 bases. Unmatched junction bases numbered 7, after V lost 5 bases and J lost 1 base. The CDR3 spans 15 residues. In germline, CDR1 is SGHRS, CDR2 YFSETQ. The CDR3 DNA reads TGCGCCAGCAGGGAGAGACAGGGGACGAACACTGAAGCTTTCTTT. Its translation is CASRERQGTNTEAFF.

This clonotype was seen ten or more times. The CDR3 coding sequence is TGTGCCAGCAGTTCATCCAGGGATGGCTACACCTTC. As protein: CASSSSRDGYTF. The J gene is TRBJ1-2, the V gene TRBV28; D may be TRBD1 (5 bases). This CDR3 comprises 12 residues. With 4 bases removed from V and 6 bases from J, the gap between germline ends came to 9 bases. Germline assignment: CDR1 MDHEN and CDR2 SYDVKM.

This clonotype appeared many times. The J gene is TRBJ2-2, the V gene TRBV5-1; 8 bases are shared with TRBD1. The CDR3 length is 15 residues. Germline CDR1 and CDR2: SGHRS and YFSETQ. V was pared by 4 bases and J by 6 bases, with 8 bases of the junction left unmatched. This chain's CDR3 is CASSPGTGMAGELFF. The CDR3 DNA reads as TGCGCCAGCAGCCCCGGGACAGGAATGGCCGGGGAGCTGTTTTTT.

The sample holds many counts of this clonotype. This chain connects TRBV30 to TRBJ2-1, with 7 bases identical to TRBD2. The CDR3 extends over 14 amino acids. V shed 3 bases and J 6 bases; nucleotides not matched to a gene: 8. Per the germline V gene, CDR1 is GTSNPN and CDR2 is SVGIG (reference sequence). The CDR3 is CAWSGGISINEQFF. The CDR3, as DNA: TGTGCCTGGAGCGGGGGGATTTCAATCAATGAGCAGTTCTTC.

This clonotype was found a few times. The chain recombines TRBV7-9 with TRBJ2-6, with TRBD1 matching 9 bases. Trimming took 5 bases from V and 0 from J; bases not matched to a gene: 11. Looked up from germline, CDR1 is SEHNR and CDR2 is FQNEAQ (reference sequence). The CDR3 sequence is 19 residues long. CDR3 residues: CASSKSTGGAPSGANVLTF. The CDR3 nucleotides are TGTGCCAGCAGCAAGAGTACAGGGGGCGCCCCCTCTGGGGCCAACGTCCTGACTTTC.

This clonotype was detected ten times or more. The chain links TRBV7-3 to TRBJ2-3; possible D gene TRBD1, 7 bases. Germline CDR1 is SGHTA and CDR2 is FQGTGA. Trimming shortened V by 5 bases and J by 6 bases, and 21 bases separated the two germline ends. This CDR3 spans 16 amino acids. The CDR3 coding sequence is TGTGCCAGCAGCCAAATAGGGGGCGGGGTCGTGGATACGCAGTATTTT. This sequence encodes CASSQIGGGVVDTQYF.

This clonotype was seen repeatedly, ten times or more. The V and J genes are TRBV7-2 and TRBJ2-7; D unresolved. Per the germline V gene, CDR1 is SGHTA and CDR2 is FQGNSA. This CDR3 comprises 15 residues. V gave up 5 bases and J gave up 1 base, with 15 bases separating them. The CDR3 DNA reads as TGTGCCAGCAGCCCCTACCTCTGGGGATCCTACGAGCAGTACTTC. Its protein is CASSPYLWGSYEQYF.

In this sample, this clonotype turned up many times. CDR3 nucleotides: TGTGCCAGCAGTTTCCGTTCGGGACTCGGCACAGATACGCAGTATTTT. It translates to CASSFRSGLGTDTQYF. The V and J genes are TRBV27 and TRBJ2-3; D might be TRBD2 (6 bases). Germline V gene sequence: CDR1 MNHEY, CDR2 SMNVEV (reference sequence). This CDR3 is 16 amino acids long. The V end lost 3 bases, the J end lost 1 base, and 14 bases lay between the germline ends.

This clonotype has a count of ten or more. The rearrangement links TRBV19 to TRBJ1-5; D perhaps matches TRBD1 (6 bases). CDR3 length: 13 residues. Deletions cut 3 bases from V and 9 bases from J, with 12 bases between. CDR1 LNHDA and CDR2 SQIVND come from the germline V gene (reference sequence). CDR3 sequence (DNA): TGTGCCAGTAGTATTTTGACGGACAGGCCCCAGCATTTT. Its translation: CASSILTDRPQHF.

Ten or more counts support this clonotype. The gene calls are TRBV18 and TRBJ1-1, with D unresolved. The CDR3 totals 16 residues. Between the trimmed V and J ends, which lost 8 bases and 7 bases, there was a span of 26 bases. Germline CDR1 and CDR2: KGHSH and LQKENI. CDR3 nucleotide sequence: TGTGCCAGCACACTCAAATCCTTCAAGGGATCGGGTGAAGCTTTCTTT. Residues: CASTLKSFKGSGEAFF.

The chain is built from TRBV4-2 and TRBJ2-3; D unclear. The CDR3 runs 15 residues. V was cut by 2 bases and J by 3 bases, with 12 bases left in between. The V gene's germline CDR1 is LGHNA and CDR2 YNFKEQ. The CDR3 DNA is TGTGCCAGCAGCCAAAGGGAATCCGGGACAGATACGCAGTATTTT. Amino acids: CASSQRESGTDTQYF.

This clonotype was seen at least ten times. V and J are TRBV2 and TRBJ1-1; D is uncertain. V was trimmed by 8 bases and J by 4 bases, leaving 17 bases between them. Germline values: CDR1 SNHLY, CDR2 FYNNEI. This CDR3 has 14 amino acids. The CDR3 protein is CASGPVRGGTEAFF. CDR3 DNA sequence: TGTGCCAGCGGCCCGGTCCGGGGAGGCACTGAAGCTTTCTTT.

This clonotype came up a few times. The gene calls are TRBV10-2 and TRBJ2-1, with D possibly TRBD1 on 7 matching bases. Trimming cost V 6 bases and J 8 bases, with 23 bases left between them. The CDR3 length is 16 residues. Germline CDR1 reads WSHSY; CDR2 reads SAAADI. The CDR3: CASRGGYGQARDEQFF. As DNA, the CDR3 is TGCGCCAGCAGGGGAGGTTACGGACAGGCTAGGGATGAGCAGTTCTTC.